This entry lists 9 T cell receptor beta chains sequenced from one sample in a study of shared clonotypes between healthy human individuals. The method was immunoSEQ multiplex PCR; TCRdb's version includes in-frame clones alone and lacks a portion of them. The sample consists of nearly 1 million clones, about three quarters of them appearing once. The sequencing input was memory CD4+ T cells sorted from blood. Subset denoted: CD45RA-negative fraction. The receptor source for this set is a man between 18 and 29 years old in good health.

V usage is TRBV28 and J usage is TRBJ2-7; D might be TRBD1 (6 bases). Trimming left V 3 bases short and J 7 bases short, with 16 bases between. This CDR3 is built from 14 residues. The V gene's germline CDR1 is MDHEN and CDR2 SYDVKM. The DNA for the CDR3 is TGTGCCAGCAGTTTGAGGGGGTTAGTGGATGAGCAGTACTTC. Translated: CASSLRGLVDEQYF.

CDR3 loop: CASGPRTGGGEQYF. The DNA for the CDR3 is TGTGCCAGCGGGCCCAGGACAGGGGGCGGCGAGCAGTACTTC. The rearrangement links TRBV25-1 to TRBJ2-7; TRBD1 agrees at 11 bases. In germline, CDR1 is MGHDK, CDR2 SYGVNS. The CDR3 runs to 14 residues. Losses at the gene ends were 8 bases for V and 6 bases for J; bases not matched to a gene: 9.

V and J are TRBV9 and TRBJ2-3; 8 nucleotides match TRBD2. The CDR3 covers 16 residues. The ends lost 1 base at V and 2 bases at J; junction bases unmatched: 6. CDR1 is SGDLS and CDR2 is YYNGEE in the germline V gene. The CDR3 DNA follows: TGTGCCAGCAGCGTAAGTAGCGGGGCCGTCACAGATACGCAGTATTTT. Its protein is CASSVSSGAVTDTQYF.

The chain couples TRBV7-9 to TRBJ2-5; 8 bases fit TRBD2. Germline V gene sequence: CDR1 SEHNR, CDR2 FQNEAQ (reference sequence). This CDR3 is 15 amino acids long. V was clipped by 1 base and J by 4 bases; unmatched bases: 5. The CDR3 here is CASSLGGRIGETQYF. CDR3 nucleotide sequence: TGTGCCAGCAGCTTAGGCGGGAGGATCGGAGAGACCCAGTACTTC.

The CDR3 coding sequence is TGTGCCAGCAGCTTACAGGGGACTGATAATTCACCCCTCCACTTT. Protein: CASSLQGTDNSPLHF. The V gene is TRBV6-4, the J gene TRBJ1-6; TRBD1 aligns across 7 bases. Losses at the gene ends were 6 bases for V and 5 bases for J; bases not matched to a gene: 7. CDR3 length equals 15 residues. Germline V CDR1 and CDR2: MRHNA, SNTAGT.

V usage is TRBV30 and J usage is TRBJ2-7, with D perhaps TRBD1 (7 bases). Trimming took 2 bases from V and 0 from J, leaving 17 bases between them. This CDR3 is built from 16 residues. Germline V gene lookup returns CDR1 GTSNPN and CDR2 SVGIG (reference sequence). The CDR3 here is CAWSRLGQGVSYEQYF. The CDR3 bases are TGTGCCTGGAGTCGACTAGGGCAGGGGGTCTCCTACGAGCAGTACTTC.

The V call is TRBV30, the J call TRBJ2-7; 8 positions agree with TRBD1. The CDR3 has 15 amino acids. Per germline, CDR1 GTSNPN and CDR2 SVGIG (reference sequence). The ends lost 0 bases at V and 3 bases at J; junction bases unmatched: 7. CDR3 DNA sequence: TGTGCCTGGAGTGTAGGGCAGGGGGCTATCTACGAGCAGTACTTC. Protein sequence: CAWSVGQGAIYEQYF.

This rearrangement joins TRBV11-2 to TRBJ2-7, with a tentative D call TRBD2 (5 bases). Germline CDR1 reads SGHAT; CDR2 reads FQNNGV. V lost 1 base, J lost 5 bases, and 15 bases lay in between. The CDR3 extends over 15 amino acids. The CDR3: CASSLGGGSAHEQYF. CDR3 DNA: TGTGCCAGCAGCTTAGGTGGTGGGAGTGCCCACGAGCAGTACTTC.

The sample holds a few counts of this clone. The CDR3 DNA reads TGTGCCAGCAGCTTGGCCTATTCTAGCGGGGCCTCTAGCACAGATACGCAGTATTTT. Its translation is CASSLAYSSGASSTDTQYF. The chain couples TRBV5-4 to TRBJ2-3, with TRBD2 identical over 9 bases. CDR1 SGHNT and CDR2 YYREEE come from the germline V gene (reference sequence). J gave up 0 bases and V 0 bases, and 11 bases lay outside the gene matches. The CDR3 contains 19 residues.